Listed here are 24 T cell receptor beta chains from one sample, sequenced in a study of shared clonotypes between healthy human individuals. Naive-designated CD8 cells lacked CD45RO, were positively enriched for CCR7, and omitted terminally differentiated effector memory CD45RA+ cells. Assay used: immunoSEQ multiplex PCR; TCRdb lists only in-frame clones, some missing. The table shows hundreds of thousands of clones, with 96% occurring only once. Sequencing used naive CD8+ T cells sorted from blood. These receptors were taken from a woman in her thirties in good health.

The chain carries TRBV18 and TRBJ2-5; D gene unclear. Germline V gives CDR1 KGHSH, CDR2 LQKENI. The V end was cut by 6 bases, the J end by 5 bases, with 16 bases between. This CDR3 is built from 14 residues. CDR3 sequence (DNA): TGTGCCAGCTCCCCAGAAAGGCTAGGGGAGACCCAGTACTTC. As protein: CASSPERLGETQYF.

This chain joins TRBV21-1 and TRBJ1-5; the D segment call TRBD1 is taken from the table without a DNA check. TRBV21-1 is an annotated pseudogene. The CDR3 loop spans 16 amino acids. CDR3 sequence: CASSKPGQIENQPQHF. The DNA of the CDR3 is TGTGCCAGCAGCAAACCCGGACAGATAGAGAATCAGCCCCAGCATTTT.

The rearrangement uses TRBV11-2 and TRBJ2-7; tentative D call: TRBD2 (6 bases). The CDR3 is 15 amino acids. Looked up from germline, CDR1 is SGHAT and CDR2 is FQNNGV. Trimming shortened V by 2 bases and J by 6 bases, and 17 bases separated the two germline ends. The chain's CDR3 is CASSLQRATYVEQYF. In DNA, the CDR3 is TGTGCCAGCAGCTTACAGCGGGCCACATACGTCGAGCAGTACTTC. The full variable domain, in which reference TRBV11-2 and TRBJ2-7 provide the parts outside the CDR3, is EAGVAQSPRYKIIEKRQSVAFWCNPISGHATLYWYQQILGQGPKLLIQFQNNGVVDDSQLPKDRFSAERLKGVDSTLKIQPAKLEDSAVYLCASSLQRATYVEQYFGPGTRLTVT.

V gene TRBV9 combines with J gene TRBJ2-1; 8 bases fit TRBD2. V lost 1 base and J lost 2; bases outside the gene matches: 5. Germline V CDR1 and CDR2: SGDLS, YYNGEE. The CDR3 runs 16 residues. CDR3 nucleotides: TGTGCCAGCAGCGTATATAGGCGGGGGGCCTACAATGAGCAGTTCTTC. This translates into CASSVYRRGAYNEQFF.

V and J are TRBV28 and TRBJ2-7; 10 bases line up with TRBD2. The V gene's germline CDR1 is MDHEN and CDR2 SYDVKM. The J segment lost 2 bases and the V segment lost 8 bases, leaving 9 bases of the junction unmatched. CDR3 length equals 15 residues. The CDR3 region is CASRTGLAAPYEQYF. The CDR3 DNA follows: TGTGCCAGCCGGACTGGACTAGCGGCGCCCTACGAGCAGTACTTC.

The chain is built from TRBV9 and TRBJ1-3, with D possibly matching TRBD1 (5 bases). Germline values: CDR1 SGDLS, CDR2 YYNGEE. Between the trimmed V and J ends, which lost 0 bases and 2 bases, there was a span of 9 bases. The CDR3 is 15 amino acids. DNA of the CDR3: TGTGCCAGCAGCGTAGCTATGACAGCTGGAAACACCATATATTTT. As protein: CASSVAMTAGNTIYF.

The chain carries TRBV27 and TRBJ2-7; the match to TRBD2 covers 10 bases. The CDR3 is 15 residues long. The junction had 7 bases not matched to a gene; V was cut back by 5 bases and J by 3 bases. The V gene's germline CDR1 is MNHEY and CDR2 SMNVEV (reference sequence). CDR3 residues: CASSPDPSGSYEQYF. The CDR3 nucleotides read TGTGCCAGCAGTCCGGACCCTAGCGGGAGCTACGAGCAGTACTTC.

This chain uses TRBV11-3 with TRBJ2-7; 14 bases agree with TRBD2. This CDR3 has 17 residues. J gave up 1 base and V 4 bases, and 6 bases lay outside the gene matches. Germline assignment: CDR1 SGHNT and CDR2 YENEEA. For the CDR3, the DNA is TGTGCCAGCAGCTCCGGGACTAGCGGGAGCAAATCCTACGAGCAGTACTTC. It is translated as CASSSGTSGSKSYEQYF.

This sequence joins TRBV7-9 and TRBJ2-7; 7 bases map to TRBD2. CDR1 is SEHNR, CDR2 FQNEAQ, per germline (reference sequence). V lost 0 bases to trimming and J lost 5 bases; unmatched junction nucleotides: 10. The CDR3 contains 16 residues. CDR3 amino acids: CASSLARGLGVHEQYF. CDR3 in DNA: TGTGCCAGCAGCTTAGCGCGTGGACTAGGGGTGCACGAGCAGTACTTC. Based on the CDR3 plus reference TRBV7-9 and TRBJ2-7, the full variable domain is DTGVSQNPRHKITKRGQNVTFRCDPISEHNRLYWYRQTLGQGPEFLTYFQNEAQLEKSRLLSDRFSAERPKGSFSTLEIQRTEQGDSAMYLCASSLARGLGVHEQYFGPGTRLTVT.

V is TRBV13 and J is TRBJ1-1, with 7 positions matching TRBD1. Germline values: CDR1 PRHDT, CDR2 FYEKMQ (reference sequence). J lost 6 bases, V lost 5 bases, and 12 bases had no gene match. This CDR3 comprises 15 residues. CDR3 in amino acids: CASSQGGTGVAEAFF. Here the CDR3 DNA reads TGTGCCAGCAGCCAAGGCGGCACAGGGGTCGCTGAAGCTTTCTTT.

The J gene is TRBJ1-5, the V gene TRBV28; D might be TRBD1 (5 bases). This CDR3 has 15 amino acids. Germline lookup yields CDR1 MDHEN and CDR2 SYDVKM. The V gene lost 6 bases and the J gene lost 6 bases, with 18 bases spanning the gap. The CDR3 region is CASSTSRGGRQPQHF. CDR3 DNA: TGTGCCAGCAGCACTTCCCGGGGCGGGCGTCAGCCCCAGCATTTT.

The chain joins TRBV4-1 to TRBJ2-7, with 7 positions matching TRBD1. The CDR3 loop spans 14 amino acids. The V segment lost 1 base and the J segment 6 bases; nucleotides outside the gene matches: 6. CDR1 and CDR2 (germline): MGHRA, YSYEKL. The CDR3 reads CASSQGQGVVEQYF. Here the CDR3 DNA reads TGCGCCAGCAGCCAAGGGCAGGGGGTGGTCGAGCAGTACTTC.

The CDR3 sequence is CSVDGGLSSYNEQFF. The CDR3 coding sequence is TGCAGCGTTGATGGGGGCCTAAGCTCCTACAATGAGCAGTTCTTC. This chain links TRBV29-1 with TRBJ2-1, with D possibly matching TRBD1 (6 bases). The V end lost 3 bases, the J end lost 0 bases, and 12 bases lay between the germline ends. Germline-derived CDR1 and CDR2 are SQVTM and ANQGSEA. CDR3 length equals 15 residues.

The chain recombines TRBV30 with TRBJ1-2; a weak D match, TRBD1 (6 bases). Germline V gene sequence: CDR1 GTSNPN, CDR2 SVGIG (reference sequence). V was clipped by 1 base and J by 6 bases, with 12 bases between them. This CDR3 contains 13 residues. CDR3 region: CAWSGLGGHGYTF. CDR3 sequence (DNA): TGTGCCTGGAGTGGCCTCGGGGGGCATGGCTACACCTTC.

This clone appeared once. In DNA, the CDR3 is TGTGCCAGCAGTTCCCTGGCTGACAGGGCTGTTAATGGCTACACCTTC. As protein: CASSSLADRAVNGYTF. The chain carries TRBV27 and TRBJ1-2; 7 bases are shared with TRBD1. The CDR3 extends over 16 amino acids. With 4 bases clipped from V and 6 bases from J, the junction kept 14 bases outside the gene matches. Germline loops: CDR1 MNHEY, CDR2 SMNVEV (reference sequence).

The rearrangement links TRBV28 to TRBJ2-1; tentatively, D is TRBD1 or TRBD2 (5 bases each). CDR1 MDHEN and CDR2 SYDVKM come from the germline V gene. The germline V and J ends were trimmed by 6 bases and 5 bases, with 8 bases remaining between them. There are 12 residues in the CDR3. CDR3 loop: CASSGADNEQFF. The CDR3 DNA reads as TGTGCCAGCAGCGGGGCGGACAATGAGCAGTTCTTC.

The V and J genes are TRBV11-1 and TRBJ2-7; D is possibly TRBD1 (6 bases). The V end was cut by 6 bases, the J end by 1 base, with 13 bases between. This CDR3 contains 14 residues. Germline CDR1 is SGHAT and CDR2 is FQDESV (reference sequence). Written as DNA, the CDR3 is TGTGCCAGCAGTTACCACGGACAGTCCTACGAGCAGTACTTC. It is translated as CASSYHGQSYEQYF.

The gene calls are TRBV7-9 and TRBJ1-1; a weak D match, TRBD1 (5 bases). Germline lookup yields CDR1 SEHNR and CDR2 FQNEAQ (reference sequence). The germline V and J ends were trimmed by 3 bases and 1 base, with 9 bases remaining between them. There are 14 residues in the CDR3. CDR3 loop: CASSFGGTNTEAFF. In DNA form, the CDR3 reads TGTGCCAGCAGCTTCGGCGGGACGAACACTGAAGCTTTCTTT.

V is TRBV28 and J is TRBJ2-2, with D possibly TRBD1 on 5 matching bases. The CDR3 spans 17 residues. The V end was cut by 2 bases, the J end by 4 bases, with 17 bases between. In germline, CDR1 is MDHEN, CDR2 SYDVKM. CDR3 sequence reads: CASSLPHGSRGTGELFF. The CDR3 nucleotides read TGTGCCAGCAGTTTACCCCACGGATCAAGGGGCACCGGGGAGCTGTTTTTT.

With respect to this clone: Other DNA sequences from this sample encode an identical CDR3 as well. This sequence joins TRBV7-9 and TRBJ1-1; D possibly corresponds to TRBD1 (6 bases). The germline gives CDR1 SEHNR, CDR2 FQNEAQ (reference sequence). V shed 3 bases and J shed 4 bases, with 9 bases lying between them. This CDR3 is 13 amino acids long. The CDR3 loop reads CASSLGGATEAFF. The CDR3 DNA sequence: TGTGCCAGCAGCTTGGGGGGCGCCACTGAAGCTTTCTTT.

The chain recombines TRBV5-6 with TRBJ1-5; TRBD1 is a possible D gene (5 bases). Trimming pared 0 bases from V and 6 bases from J, leaving 10 bases between. Germline values: CDR1 SGHDT, CDR2 YYEEEE. The CDR3 totals 14 residues. CDR3 sequence: CASSLDRGGQPQHF. CDR3 nucleotides: TGTGCCAGCAGCTTGGATCGGGGGGGTCAGCCCCAGCATTTT.

The J gene is TRBJ2-7, the V gene TRBV2; no definite D call. The ends were cut back, 8 bases at V and 6 bases at J, with 8 bases in the middle. The CDR3 spans 10 residues. Germline V gene lookup returns CDR1 SNHLY and CDR2 FYNNEI. CDR3 amino acids: CASQIREQYF. CDR3 coding DNA: TGTGCCAGCCAGATCCGCGAGCAGTACTTC.

V and J are TRBV7-2 and TRBJ2-7, with D uncertain. Trimming shortened V by 8 bases and J by 2 bases, and 13 bases separated the two germline ends. The CDR3 contains 13 residues. Looked up from germline, CDR1 is SGHTA and CDR2 is FQGNSA. The CDR3 reads CASEDSYTYEQYF. DNA for the CDR3: TGTGCCAGCGAAGACTCCTATACCTACGAGCAGTACTTC.

The rearrangement joins TRBV5-4 to TRBJ2-1, with a tentative D call TRBD1 (5 bases). The CDR3 consists of 16 residues. The germline V gene has CDR1 SGHNT and CDR2 YYREEE (reference sequence). V was pared by 0 bases and J by 5 bases, with 15 bases between. The DNA for the CDR3 is TGTGCCAGCAGCTTGGACAGGCCGATACCGGACAATGAGCAGTTCTTC. It encodes CASSLDRPIPDNEQFF.